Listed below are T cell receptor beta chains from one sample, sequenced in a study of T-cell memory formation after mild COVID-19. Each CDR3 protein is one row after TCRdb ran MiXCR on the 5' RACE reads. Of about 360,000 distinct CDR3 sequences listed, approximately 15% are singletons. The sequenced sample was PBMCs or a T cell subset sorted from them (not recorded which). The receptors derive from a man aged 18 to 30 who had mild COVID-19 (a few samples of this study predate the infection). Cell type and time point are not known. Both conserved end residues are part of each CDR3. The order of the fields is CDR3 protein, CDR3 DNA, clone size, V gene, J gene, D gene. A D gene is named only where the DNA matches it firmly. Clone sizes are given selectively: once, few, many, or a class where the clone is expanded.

cdr3_aa: CASSLAPTEEQYF; cdr3_nt: TGTGCCAGCAGCTTAGCCCCCACGGAAGAGCAGTACTTC; clone_size: -; v_call: TRBV13; j_call: TRBJ2-7; d_call: -
cdr3_aa: CASSWRGLPDTQYF; cdr3_nt: TGTGCCAGCAGTTGGCGGGGGTTACCAGATACGCAGTATTTT; clone_size: many; v_call: TRBV6-5; j_call: TRBJ2-3; d_call: TRBD2
cdr3_aa: CASRLGLAGTGELFF; cdr3_nt: TGTGCCAGCAGGCTGGGACTAGCGGGCACCGGGGAGCTGTTTTTT; clone_size: few; v_call: TRBV6-6; j_call: TRBJ2-2; d_call: TRBD2
cdr3_aa: CASSPQLRRGLDVNTEAFF; cdr3_nt: TGTGCCAGCAGCCCACAGCTTCGCAGGGGGCTTGACGTGAACACTGAAGCTTTCTTT; clone_size: -; v_call: TRBV12-3/TRBV12-4; j_call: TRBJ1-1; d_call: TRBD1
cdr3_aa: CASSPNPRRDYGYTF; cdr3_nt: TGCGCCAGCAGCCCGAACCCCCGCCGGGATTATGGCTACACCTTC; clone_size: -; v_call: TRBV4-3; j_call: TRBJ1-2; d_call: -
cdr3_aa: CASSFNRGPLNTGELFF; cdr3_nt: TGCGCCAGCAGCTTTAACAGGGGGCCTTTAAACACCGGGGAGCTGTTTTTT; clone_size: few; v_call: TRBV5-1; j_call: TRBJ2-2; d_call: TRBD1
cdr3_aa: CASSRSGTGQETQYF; cdr3_nt: TGTGCCAGCAGCCGTTCCGGGACAGGACAAGAGACCCAGTACTTC; clone_size: many; v_call: TRBV11-1; j_call: TRBJ2-5; d_call: TRBD1
cdr3_aa: CASSLVAGMGGELFF; cdr3_nt: TGTGCCAGCAGCTTGGTAGCCGGGATGGGCGGGGAGCTGTTTTTT; clone_size: few; v_call: TRBV5-6; j_call: TRBJ2-2; d_call: -
cdr3_aa: CASSLGLGLGSPLHF; cdr3_nt: TGTGCCAGCAGCCTAGGCTTGGGACTTGGGTCACCCCTCCACTTT; clone_size: few; v_call: TRBV7-2; j_call: TRBJ1-6; d_call: -
cdr3_aa: CASSLVREHYEQYF; cdr3_nt: TGTGCCAGCAGCTTAGTTCGAGAACACTACGAGCAGTACTTC; clone_size: many; v_call: TRBV7-6; j_call: TRBJ2-7; d_call: -
cdr3_aa: CASREGDTEAFF; cdr3_nt: TGTGCCAGCAGAGAAGGGGACACTGAAGCTTTCTTT; clone_size: -; v_call: TRBV6-2/TRBV6-3; j_call: TRBJ1-1; d_call: -
cdr3_aa: CASSLGQLPTYEQYF; cdr3_nt: TGTGCCAGCAGTTTGGGCCAGCTCCCGACCTACGAGCAGTACTTC; clone_size: many; v_call: TRBV12-3/TRBV12-4; j_call: TRBJ2-7; d_call: -
cdr3_aa: CASSPRTDNSPLHF; cdr3_nt: TGTGCCAGCAGCCCGCGGACAGATAATTCACCCCTCCACTTT; clone_size: few; v_call: TRBV7-9; j_call: TRBJ1-6; d_call: -
cdr3_aa: CASSSERTTEAFF; cdr3_nt: TGTGCCAGCAGCTCCGAAAGGACCACTGAAGCTTTCTTT; clone_size: -; v_call: TRBV7-9; j_call: TRBJ1-1; d_call: -
cdr3_aa: CASSELDSYNEQFF; cdr3_nt: TGTGCCAGCAGTGAACTCGACTCCTACAATGAGCAGTTCTTC; clone_size: -; v_call: TRBV6-2/TRBV6-3; j_call: TRBJ2-1; d_call: -
cdr3_aa: CASNPGQGKGDTQYF; cdr3_nt: TGTGCCAGCAACCCCGGACAGGGAAAGGGAGATACGCAGTATTTT; clone_size: many; v_call: TRBV6-6; j_call: TRBJ2-3; d_call: TRBD1
cdr3_aa: CASSHGLAGRSQYF; cdr3_nt: TGTGCCAGCAGCCATGGACTAGCTGGGAGATCCCAGTACTTC; clone_size: few; v_call: TRBV6-2/TRBV6-3; j_call: TRBJ2-5; d_call: TRBD2